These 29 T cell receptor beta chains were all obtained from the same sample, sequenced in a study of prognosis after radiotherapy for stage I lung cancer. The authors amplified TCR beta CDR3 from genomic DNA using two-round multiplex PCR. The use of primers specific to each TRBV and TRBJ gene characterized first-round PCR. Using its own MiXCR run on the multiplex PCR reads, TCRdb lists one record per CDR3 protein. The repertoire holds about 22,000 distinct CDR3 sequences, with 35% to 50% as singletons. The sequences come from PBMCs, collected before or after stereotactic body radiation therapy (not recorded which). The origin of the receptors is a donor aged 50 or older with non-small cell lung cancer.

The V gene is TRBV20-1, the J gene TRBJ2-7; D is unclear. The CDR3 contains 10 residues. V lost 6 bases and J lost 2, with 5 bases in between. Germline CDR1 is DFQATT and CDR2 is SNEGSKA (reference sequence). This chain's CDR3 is CSAGAYEQYF. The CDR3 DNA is TGCAGTGCAGGTGCCTACGAGCAGTACTTC.

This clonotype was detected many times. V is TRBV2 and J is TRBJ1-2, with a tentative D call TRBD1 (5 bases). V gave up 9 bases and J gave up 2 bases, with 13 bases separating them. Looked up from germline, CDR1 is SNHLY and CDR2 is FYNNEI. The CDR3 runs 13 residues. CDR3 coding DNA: TGTGCCAGTAGGGCAGGGCCCAACTATGGCTACACCTTC. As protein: CASRAGPNYGYTF.

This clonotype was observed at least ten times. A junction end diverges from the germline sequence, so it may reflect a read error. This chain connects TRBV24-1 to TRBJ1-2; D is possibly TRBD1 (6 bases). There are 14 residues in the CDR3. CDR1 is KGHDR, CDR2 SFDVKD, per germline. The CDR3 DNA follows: TGTGCCACCAGTGATCGAGGACAGACCTATGCTCGACACTTC. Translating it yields CATSDRGQTYARHF.

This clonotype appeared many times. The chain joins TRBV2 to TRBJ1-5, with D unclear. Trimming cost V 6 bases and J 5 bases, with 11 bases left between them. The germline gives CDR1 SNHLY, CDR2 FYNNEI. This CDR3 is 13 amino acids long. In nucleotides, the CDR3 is TGTGCCAGCAGGGAGGACGAAGATCAGCCCCAGCATTTT. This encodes CASREDEDQPQHF.

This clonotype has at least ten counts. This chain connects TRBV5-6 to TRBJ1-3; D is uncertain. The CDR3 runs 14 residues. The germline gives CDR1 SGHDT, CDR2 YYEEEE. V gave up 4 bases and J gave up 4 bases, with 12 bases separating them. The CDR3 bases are TGTGCCAGCAGCGTAGGGCGACGAGGAAACACCATATATTTT. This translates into CASSVGRRGNTIYF.

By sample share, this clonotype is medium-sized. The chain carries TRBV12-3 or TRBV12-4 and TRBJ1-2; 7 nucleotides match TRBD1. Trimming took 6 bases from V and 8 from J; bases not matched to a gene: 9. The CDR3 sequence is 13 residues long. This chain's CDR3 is CASSRDRVRGYTF. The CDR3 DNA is TGTGCCAGCAGCAGAGACAGGGTTCGGGGCTACACCTTC.

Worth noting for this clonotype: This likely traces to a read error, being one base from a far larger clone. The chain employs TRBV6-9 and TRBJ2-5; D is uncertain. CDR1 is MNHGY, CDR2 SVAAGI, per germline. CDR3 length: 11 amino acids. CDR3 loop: CASSYQDTQYF. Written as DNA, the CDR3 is TGTGCCAGCAGTTACCAAGATACCCAGTACTTC.

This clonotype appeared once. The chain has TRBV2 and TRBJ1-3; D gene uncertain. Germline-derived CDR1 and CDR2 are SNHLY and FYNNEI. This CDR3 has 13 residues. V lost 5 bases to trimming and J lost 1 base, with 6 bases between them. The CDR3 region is CASSSGSGNTIYF. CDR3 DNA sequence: TGTGCCAGCAGTTCGGGGTCTGGAAACACCATATATTTT.

DNA of the CDR3: TGTGCCAGCAATTCGGGACTAGAGGGATATGAGCAGTTCTTC. Protein sequence: CASNSGLEGYEQFF. The genes are TRBV6-1 and TRBJ2-1; 8 bases match TRBD2. Germline V gene lookup returns CDR1 MNHNS and CDR2 SASEGT. The junction had 10 bases not matched to a gene; V was cut back by 7 bases and J by 8 bases. The CDR3 has 14 amino acids.

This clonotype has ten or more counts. The chain's CDR3 is CASSLSRGETQYF. CDR3 sequence (DNA): TGTGCCAGCAGTTTATCGAGAGGGGAGACCCAGTACTTC. V usage is TRBV27 and J usage is TRBJ2-5; a weak D match, TRBD2 (5 bases). Germline CDR1 MNHEY, CDR2 SMNVEV (reference sequence). CDR3 length equals 13 residues. Trimming removed 0 bases from V and 5 bases from J, with 7 bases in between.

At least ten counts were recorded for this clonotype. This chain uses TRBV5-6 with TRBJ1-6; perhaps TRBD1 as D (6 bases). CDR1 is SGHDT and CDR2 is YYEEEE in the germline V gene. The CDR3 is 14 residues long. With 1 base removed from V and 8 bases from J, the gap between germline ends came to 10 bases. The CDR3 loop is CASSLWGRDSPLHF. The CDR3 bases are TGTGCCAGCAGCTTGTGGGGGCGAGATTCACCCCTCCACTTT.

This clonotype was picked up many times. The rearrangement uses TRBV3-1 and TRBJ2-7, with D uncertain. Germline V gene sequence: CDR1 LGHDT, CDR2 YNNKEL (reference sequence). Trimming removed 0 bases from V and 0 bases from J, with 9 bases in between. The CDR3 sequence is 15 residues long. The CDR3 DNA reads TGTGCCAGCAGCCAAGAGACGAGAAGCTCCTACGAGCAGTACTTC. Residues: CASSQETRSSYEQYF.

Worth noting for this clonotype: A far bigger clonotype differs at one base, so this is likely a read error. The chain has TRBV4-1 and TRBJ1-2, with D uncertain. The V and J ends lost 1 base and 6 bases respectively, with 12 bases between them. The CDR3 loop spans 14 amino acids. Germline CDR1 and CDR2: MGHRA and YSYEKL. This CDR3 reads CASSQVAQVDGYTF. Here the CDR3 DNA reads TGCGCCAGCAGCCAAGTCGCGCAGGTGGATGGCTACACCTTC.

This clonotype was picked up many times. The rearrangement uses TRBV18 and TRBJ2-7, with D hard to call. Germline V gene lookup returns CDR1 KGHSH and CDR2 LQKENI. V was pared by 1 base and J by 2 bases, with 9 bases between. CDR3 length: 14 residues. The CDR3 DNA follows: TGTGCCAGCTCACCACGGCTACATGCCTACGAGCAGTACTTC. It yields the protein CASSPRLHAYEQYF.

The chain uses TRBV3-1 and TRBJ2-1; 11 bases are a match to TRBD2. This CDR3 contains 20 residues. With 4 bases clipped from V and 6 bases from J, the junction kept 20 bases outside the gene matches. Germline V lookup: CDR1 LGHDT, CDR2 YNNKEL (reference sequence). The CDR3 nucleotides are TGTGCCAGCAGCCCGGGACTAGCGGCACTACCACGCCGGGGTTCCAATGAGCAGTTCTTC. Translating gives CASSPGLAALPRRGSNEQFF.

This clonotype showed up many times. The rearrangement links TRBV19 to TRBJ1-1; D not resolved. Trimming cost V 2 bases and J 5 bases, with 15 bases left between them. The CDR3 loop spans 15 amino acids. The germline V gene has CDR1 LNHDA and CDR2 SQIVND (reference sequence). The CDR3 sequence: CASSITNGRGTEAFF. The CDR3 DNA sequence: TGTGCCAGTAGTATAACGAACGGCCGGGGAACTGAAGCTTTCTTT. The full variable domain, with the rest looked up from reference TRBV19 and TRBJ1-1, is DGGITQSPKYLFRKEGQNVTLSCEQNLNHDAMYWYRQDPGQGLRLIYYSQIVNDFQKGDIAEGYSVSREKKESFPLTVTSAQKNPTAFYLCASSITNGRGTEAFFGQGTRLTVV.

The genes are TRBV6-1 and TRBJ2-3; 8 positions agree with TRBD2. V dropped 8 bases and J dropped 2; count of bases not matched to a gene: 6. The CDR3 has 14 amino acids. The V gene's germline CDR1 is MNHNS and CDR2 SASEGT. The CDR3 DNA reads TGTGCCAGCTCGTCGGGAGGGTTCACAGATACGCAGTATTTT. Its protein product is CASSSGGFTDTQYF.

CDR3 nucleotides: TGTGCCAGCAGTTACGCGGGAGGGTTCCACGAGCAGTACTTC. Residues: CASSYAGGFHEQYF. The rearrangement joins TRBV6-5 to TRBJ2-7; 9 positions match TRBD2. Germline CDR1 MNHEY, CDR2 SVGAGI. The CDR3 totals 14 residues. The V and J ends lost 2 bases and 5 bases, in that order; junction bases with no gene match: 4.

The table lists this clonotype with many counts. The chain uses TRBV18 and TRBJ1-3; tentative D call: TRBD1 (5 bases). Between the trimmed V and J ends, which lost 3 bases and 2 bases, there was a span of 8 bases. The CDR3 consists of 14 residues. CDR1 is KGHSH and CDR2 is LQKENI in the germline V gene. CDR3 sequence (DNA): TGTGCCAGCTCACCGGGAGGGGCTGGAAACACCATATATTTT. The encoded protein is CASSPGGAGNTIYF. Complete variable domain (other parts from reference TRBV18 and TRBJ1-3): NAGVMQNPRHLVRRRGQEARLRCSPMKGHSHVYWYRQLPEEGLKFMVYLQKENIIDESGMPKERFSAEFPKEGPSILRIQQVVRGDSAAYFCASSPGGAGNTIYFGEGSWLTVV.

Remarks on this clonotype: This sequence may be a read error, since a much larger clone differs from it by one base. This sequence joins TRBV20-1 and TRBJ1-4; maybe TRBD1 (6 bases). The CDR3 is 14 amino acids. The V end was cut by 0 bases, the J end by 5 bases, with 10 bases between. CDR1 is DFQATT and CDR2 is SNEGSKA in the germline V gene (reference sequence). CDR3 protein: CSARENRANEKLFF. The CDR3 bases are TGCAGTGCTAGAGAGAACAGGGCGAATGAAAAACTGTTTTTT.

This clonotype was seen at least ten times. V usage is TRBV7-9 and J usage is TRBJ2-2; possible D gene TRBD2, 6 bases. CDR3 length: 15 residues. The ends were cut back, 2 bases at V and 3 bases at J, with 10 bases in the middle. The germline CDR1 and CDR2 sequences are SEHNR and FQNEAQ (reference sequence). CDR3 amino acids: CASSLFGGDTGELFF. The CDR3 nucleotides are TGTGCCAGCAGCTTATTCGGGGGAGACACCGGGGAGCTGTTTTTT.

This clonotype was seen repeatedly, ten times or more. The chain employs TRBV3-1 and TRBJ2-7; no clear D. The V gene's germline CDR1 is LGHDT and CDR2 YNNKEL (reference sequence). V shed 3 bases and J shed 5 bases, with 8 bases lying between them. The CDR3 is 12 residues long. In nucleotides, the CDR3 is TGTGCCAGCAGCCAGGGCTGGGACGAGCAGTACTTC. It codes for CASSQGWDEQYF.

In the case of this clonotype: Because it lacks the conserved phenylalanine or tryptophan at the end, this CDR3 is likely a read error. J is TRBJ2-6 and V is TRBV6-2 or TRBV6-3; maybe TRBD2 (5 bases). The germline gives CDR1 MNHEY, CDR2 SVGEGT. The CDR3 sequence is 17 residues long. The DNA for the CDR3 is TGTGCCAGCAGCCATGTAATGAGGGCGGCTGGGTCCAACGTCCTGACTTCC. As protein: CASSHVMRAAGSNVLTS.

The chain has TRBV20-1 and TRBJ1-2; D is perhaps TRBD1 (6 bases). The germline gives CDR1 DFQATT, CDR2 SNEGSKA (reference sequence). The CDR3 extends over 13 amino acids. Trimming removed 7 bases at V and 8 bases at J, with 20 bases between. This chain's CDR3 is CSDSPTTGRGYTF. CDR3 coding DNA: TGCAGTGATAGCCCCACCACAGGGAGGGGCTACACCTTC.

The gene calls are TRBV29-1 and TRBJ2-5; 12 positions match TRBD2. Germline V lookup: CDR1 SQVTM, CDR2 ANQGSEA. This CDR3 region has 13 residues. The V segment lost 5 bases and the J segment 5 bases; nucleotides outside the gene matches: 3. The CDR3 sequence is CSVFTSGRETQYF. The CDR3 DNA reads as TGCAGCGTTTTTACTAGCGGGAGGGAGACCCAGTACTTC. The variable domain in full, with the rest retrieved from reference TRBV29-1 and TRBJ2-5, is SAVISQKPSRDICQRGTSLTIQCQVDSQVTMMFWYRQQPGQSLTLIATANQGSEATYESGFVIDKFPISRPNLTFSTLTVSNMSPEDSSIYLCSVFTSGRETQYFGPGTRLLVL.

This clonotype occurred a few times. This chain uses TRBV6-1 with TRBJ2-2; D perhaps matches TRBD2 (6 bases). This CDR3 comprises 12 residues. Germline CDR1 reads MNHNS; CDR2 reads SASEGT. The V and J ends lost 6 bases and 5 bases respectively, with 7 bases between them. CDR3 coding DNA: TGTGCCAGCAGGGGGGGTACCGGGGAGCTGTTTTTT. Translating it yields CASRGGTGELFF.

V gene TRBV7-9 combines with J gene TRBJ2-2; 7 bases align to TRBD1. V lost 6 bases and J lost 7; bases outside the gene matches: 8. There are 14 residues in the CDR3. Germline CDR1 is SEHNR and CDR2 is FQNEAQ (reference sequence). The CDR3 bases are TGTGCCAGCAGTCAAGACAGGGTCGTCGGGGAGCTGTTTTTT. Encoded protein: CASSQDRVVGELFF. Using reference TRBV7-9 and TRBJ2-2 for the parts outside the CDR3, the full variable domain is DTGVSQNPRHKITKRGQNVTFRCDPISEHNRLYWYRQTLGQGPEFLTYFQNEAQLEKSRLLSDRFSAERPKGSFSTLEIQRTEQGDSAMYLCASSQDRVVGELFFGEGSRLTVL.

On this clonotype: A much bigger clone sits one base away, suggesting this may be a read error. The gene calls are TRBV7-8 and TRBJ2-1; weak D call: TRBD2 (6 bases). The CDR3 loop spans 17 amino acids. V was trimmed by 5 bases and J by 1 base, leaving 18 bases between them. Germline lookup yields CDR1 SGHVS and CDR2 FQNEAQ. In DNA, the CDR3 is TGTGCCAGCAGCGCGGGACTTCTCCGGCTGTCCTACAATGAGCAGTTCTTC. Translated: CASSAGLLRLSYNEQFF.

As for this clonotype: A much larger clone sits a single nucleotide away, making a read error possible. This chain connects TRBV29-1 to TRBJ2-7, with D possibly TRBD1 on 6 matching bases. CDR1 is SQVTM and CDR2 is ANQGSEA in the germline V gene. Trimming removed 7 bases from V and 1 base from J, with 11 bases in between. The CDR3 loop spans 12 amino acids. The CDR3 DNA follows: TGCAGCGCCTTTGGACAGTCCTACGAGCAGTACTTC. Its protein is CSAFGQSYEQYF.